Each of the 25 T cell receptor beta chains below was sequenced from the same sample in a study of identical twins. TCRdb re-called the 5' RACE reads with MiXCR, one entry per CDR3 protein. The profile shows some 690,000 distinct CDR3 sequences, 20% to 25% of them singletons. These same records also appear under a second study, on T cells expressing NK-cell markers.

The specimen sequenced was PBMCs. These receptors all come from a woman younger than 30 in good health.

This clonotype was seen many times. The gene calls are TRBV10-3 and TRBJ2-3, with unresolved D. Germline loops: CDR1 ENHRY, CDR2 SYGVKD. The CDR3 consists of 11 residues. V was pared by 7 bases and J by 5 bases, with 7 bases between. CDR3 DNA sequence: TGTGCCATCACCCGTGGAGATACGCAGTATTTT. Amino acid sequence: CAITRGDTQYF.

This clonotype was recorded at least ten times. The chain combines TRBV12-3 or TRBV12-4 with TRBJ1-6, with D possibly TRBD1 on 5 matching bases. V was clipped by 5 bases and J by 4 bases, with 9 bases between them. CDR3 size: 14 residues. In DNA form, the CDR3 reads TGTGCCAGCAGTCCCCAGGGATATAATTCACCCCTCCACTTT. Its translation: CASSPQGYNSPLHF.

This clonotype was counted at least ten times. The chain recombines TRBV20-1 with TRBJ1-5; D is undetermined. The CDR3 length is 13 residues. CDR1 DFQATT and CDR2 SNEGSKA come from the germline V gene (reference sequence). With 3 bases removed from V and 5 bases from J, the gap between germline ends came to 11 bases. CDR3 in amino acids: CSASYGAHQPQHF. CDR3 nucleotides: TGCAGTGCTAGTTACGGCGCGCATCAGCCCCAGCATTTT.

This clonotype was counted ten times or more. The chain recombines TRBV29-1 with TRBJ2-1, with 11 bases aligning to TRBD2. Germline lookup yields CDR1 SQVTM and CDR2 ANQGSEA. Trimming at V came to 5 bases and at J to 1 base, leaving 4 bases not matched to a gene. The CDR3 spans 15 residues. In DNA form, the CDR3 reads TGCAGCGTTCGAAGACTAGCGGGGTCCTACAATGAGCAGTTCTTC. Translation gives CSVRRLAGSYNEQFF.

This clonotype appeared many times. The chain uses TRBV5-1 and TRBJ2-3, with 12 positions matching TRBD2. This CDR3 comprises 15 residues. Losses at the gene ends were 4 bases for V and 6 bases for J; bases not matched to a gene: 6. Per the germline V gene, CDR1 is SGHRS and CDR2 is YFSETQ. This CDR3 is CASSQRTSGDDTQYF. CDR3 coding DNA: TGCGCCAGCAGCCAAAGGACTAGCGGGGATGATACGCAGTATTTT. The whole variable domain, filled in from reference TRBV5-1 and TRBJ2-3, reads KAGVTQTPRYLIKTRGQQVTLSCSPISGHRSVSWYQQTPGQGLQFLFEYFSETQRNKGNFPGRFSGRQFSNSRSEMNVSTLELGDSALYLCASSQRTSGDDTQYFGPGTRLTVL.

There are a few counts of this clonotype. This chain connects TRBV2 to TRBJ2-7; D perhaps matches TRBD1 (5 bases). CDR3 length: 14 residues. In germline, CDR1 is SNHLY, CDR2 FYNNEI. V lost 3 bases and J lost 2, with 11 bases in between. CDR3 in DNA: TGTGCCAGCAGTGACCCAGGGAACACCTACGAGCAGTACTTC. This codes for CASSDPGNTYEQYF. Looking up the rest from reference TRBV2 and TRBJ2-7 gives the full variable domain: EPEVTQTPSHQVTQMGQEVILRCVPISNHLYFYWYRQILGQKVEFLVSFYNNEISEKSEIFDDQFSVERPDGSNFTLKIRSTKLEDSAMYFCASSDPGNTYEQYFGPGTRLTVT.

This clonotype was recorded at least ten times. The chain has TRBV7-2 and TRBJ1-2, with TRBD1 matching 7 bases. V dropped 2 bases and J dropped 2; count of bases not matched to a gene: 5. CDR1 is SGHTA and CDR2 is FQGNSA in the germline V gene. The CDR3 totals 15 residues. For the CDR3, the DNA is TGTGCCAGCAGCTTATGGAGGGGGCCCAACTATGGCTACACCTTC. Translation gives CASSLWRGPNYGYTF.

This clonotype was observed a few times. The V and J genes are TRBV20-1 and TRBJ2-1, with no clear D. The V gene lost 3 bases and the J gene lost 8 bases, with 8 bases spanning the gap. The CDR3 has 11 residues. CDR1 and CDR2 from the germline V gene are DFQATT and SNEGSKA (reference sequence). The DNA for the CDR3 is TGCAGTGCTAGGATTCAAGATGAGCAGTTCTTC. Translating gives CSARIQDEQFF.

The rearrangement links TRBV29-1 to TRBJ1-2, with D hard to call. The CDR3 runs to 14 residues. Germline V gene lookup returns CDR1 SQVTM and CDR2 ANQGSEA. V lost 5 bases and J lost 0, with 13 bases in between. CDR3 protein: CSVSRSTSNYGYTF. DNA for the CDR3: TGCAGCGTTTCAAGATCCACCTCTAACTATGGCTACACCTTC. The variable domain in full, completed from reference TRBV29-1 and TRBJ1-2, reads SAVISQKPSRDICQRGTSLTIQCQVDSQVTMMFWYRQQPGQSLTLIATANQGSEATYESGFVIDKFPISRPNLTFSTLTVSNMSPEDSSIYLCSVSRSTSNYGYTFGSGTRLTVV.

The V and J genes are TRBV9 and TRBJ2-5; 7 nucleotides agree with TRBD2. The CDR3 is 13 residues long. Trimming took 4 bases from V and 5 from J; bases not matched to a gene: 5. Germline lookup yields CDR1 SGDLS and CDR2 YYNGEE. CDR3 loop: CASSRDYLETQYF. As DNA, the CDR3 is TGTGCCAGCAGCCGGGACTATCTTGAGACCCAGTACTTC.

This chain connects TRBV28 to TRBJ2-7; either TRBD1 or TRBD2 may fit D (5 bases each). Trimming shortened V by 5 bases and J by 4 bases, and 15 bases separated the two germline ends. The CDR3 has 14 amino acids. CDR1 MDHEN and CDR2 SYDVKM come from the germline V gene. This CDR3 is CASSVGTAGYEQYF. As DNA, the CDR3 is TGTGCCAGCAGTGTCGGGACGGCCGGATACGAGCAGTACTTC.

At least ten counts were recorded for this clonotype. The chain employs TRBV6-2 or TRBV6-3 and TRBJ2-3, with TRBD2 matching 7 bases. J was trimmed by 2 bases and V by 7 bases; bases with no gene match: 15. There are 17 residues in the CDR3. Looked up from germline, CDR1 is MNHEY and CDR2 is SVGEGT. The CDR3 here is CASTLSGTLPFTDTQYF. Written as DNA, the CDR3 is TGTGCCAGCACCCTCAGCGGGACCCTCCCTTTCACAGATACGCAGTATTTT.

CDR3 nucleotides: TGTGCCAGCAGTCCGCGGACAGAAGCTAACTATGGCTACACCTTC. Protein product: CASSPRTEANYGYTF. The chain joins TRBV12-3 or TRBV12-4 to TRBJ1-2, with a tentative D call TRBD1 (6 bases). The CDR3 is 15 residues long. Between the trimmed V and J ends, which lost 5 bases and 0 bases, there was a span of 13 bases.

The DNA of the CDR3 is TGTGCCAGCAGCGTCGTCACTGAAGCTTTCTTT. This codes for CASSVVTEAFF. The rearrangement links TRBV9 to TRBJ1-1; D gene uncertain. Germline V gene data show CDR1 as SGDLS and CDR2 as YYNGEE. V lost 2 bases and J lost 4, with 3 bases in between. The CDR3 runs 11 residues. The whole variable domain, filled in from reference TRBV9 and TRBJ1-1, reads DSGVTQTPKHLITATGQRVTLRCSPRSGDLSVYWYQQSLDQGLQFLIQYYNGEERAKGNILERFSAQQFPDLHSELNLSSLELGDSALYFCASSVVTEAFFGQGTRLTVV.

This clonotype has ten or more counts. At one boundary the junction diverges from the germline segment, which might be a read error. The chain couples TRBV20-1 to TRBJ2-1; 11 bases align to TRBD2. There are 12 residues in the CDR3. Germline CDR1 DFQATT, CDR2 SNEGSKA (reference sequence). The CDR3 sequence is CASGTSGNEQFF. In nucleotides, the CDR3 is TGTGCGAGTGGGACTAGCGGTAATGAGCAGTTCTTC.

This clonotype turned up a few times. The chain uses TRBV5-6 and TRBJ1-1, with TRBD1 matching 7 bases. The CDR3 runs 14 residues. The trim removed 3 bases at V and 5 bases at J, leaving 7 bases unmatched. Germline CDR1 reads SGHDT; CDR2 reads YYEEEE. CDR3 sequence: CASSSGTEYTEAFF. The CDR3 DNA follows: TGTGCCAGCAGCTCCGGGACAGAATATACTGAAGCTTTCTTT.

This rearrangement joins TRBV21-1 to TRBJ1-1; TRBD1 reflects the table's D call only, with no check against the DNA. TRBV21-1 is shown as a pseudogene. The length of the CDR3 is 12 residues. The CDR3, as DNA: TGTGCCAGCCCACGGGGGTATACTGAAGCTTTCTTT. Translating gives CASPRGYTEAFF.

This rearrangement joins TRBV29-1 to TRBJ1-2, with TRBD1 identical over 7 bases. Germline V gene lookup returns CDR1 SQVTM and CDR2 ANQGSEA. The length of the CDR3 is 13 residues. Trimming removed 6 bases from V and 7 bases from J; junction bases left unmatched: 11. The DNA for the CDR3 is TGCAGCGTCCTTGACAGGGCCCTCAGTGGCTACACCTTC. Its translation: CSVLDRALSGYTF.

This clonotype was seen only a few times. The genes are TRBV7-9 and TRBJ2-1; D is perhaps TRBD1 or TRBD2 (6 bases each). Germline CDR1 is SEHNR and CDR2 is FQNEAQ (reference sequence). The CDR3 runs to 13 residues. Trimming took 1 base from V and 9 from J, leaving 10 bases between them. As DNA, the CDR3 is TGTGCCAGCAGCTTAGTAGGGGGGCCTGAGCAGTTCTTC. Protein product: CASSLVGGPEQFF. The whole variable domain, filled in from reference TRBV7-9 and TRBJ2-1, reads DTGVSQNPRHKITKRGQNVTFRCDPISEHNRLYWYRQTLGQGPEFLTYFQNEAQLEKSRLLSDRFSAERPKGSFSTLEIQRTEQGDSAMYLCASSLVGGPEQFFGPGTRLTVL.

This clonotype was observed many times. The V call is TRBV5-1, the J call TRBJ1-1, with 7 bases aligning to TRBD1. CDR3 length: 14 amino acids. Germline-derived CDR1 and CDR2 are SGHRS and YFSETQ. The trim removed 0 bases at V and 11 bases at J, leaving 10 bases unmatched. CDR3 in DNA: TGCGCCAGCAGCTTGGACGGGACAGCCGTGACGGCTTTCTTT. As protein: CASSLDGTAVTAFF. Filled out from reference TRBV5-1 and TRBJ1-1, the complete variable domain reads KAGVTQTPRYLIKTRGQQVTLSCSPISGHRSVSWYQQTPGQGLQFLFEYFSETQRNKGNFPGRFSGRQFSNSRSEMNVSTLELGDSALYLCASSLDGTAVTAFFGQGTRLTVV.

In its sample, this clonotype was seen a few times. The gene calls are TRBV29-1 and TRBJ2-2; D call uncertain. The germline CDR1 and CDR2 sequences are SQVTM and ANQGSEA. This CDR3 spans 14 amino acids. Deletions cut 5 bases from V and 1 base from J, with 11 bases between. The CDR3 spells CSVNLHENTGELFF. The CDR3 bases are TGCAGCGTTAACCTACACGAGAACACCGGGGAGCTGTTTTTT.

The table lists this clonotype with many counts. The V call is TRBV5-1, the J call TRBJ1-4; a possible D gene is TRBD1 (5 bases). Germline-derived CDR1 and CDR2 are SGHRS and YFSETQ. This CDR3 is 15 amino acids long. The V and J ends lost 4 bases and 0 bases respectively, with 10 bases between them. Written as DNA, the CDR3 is TGCGCCAGCAGCCTGACAGCAGCAACTAATGAAAAACTGTTTTTT. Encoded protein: CASSLTAATNEKLFF.

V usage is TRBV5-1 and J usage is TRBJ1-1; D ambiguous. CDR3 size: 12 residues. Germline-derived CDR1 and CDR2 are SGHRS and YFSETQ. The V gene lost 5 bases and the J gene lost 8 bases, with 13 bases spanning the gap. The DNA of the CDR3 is TGCGCCAGCAGTCGGTTGGGTGTAGAAGCTTTCTTT. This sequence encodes CASSRLGVEAFF. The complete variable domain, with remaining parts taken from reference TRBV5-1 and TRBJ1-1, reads KAGVTQTPRYLIKTRGQQVTLSCSPISGHRSVSWYQQTPGQGLQFLFEYFSETQRNKGNFPGRFSGRQFSNSRSEMNVSTLELGDSALYLCASSRLGVEAFFGQGTRLTVV.

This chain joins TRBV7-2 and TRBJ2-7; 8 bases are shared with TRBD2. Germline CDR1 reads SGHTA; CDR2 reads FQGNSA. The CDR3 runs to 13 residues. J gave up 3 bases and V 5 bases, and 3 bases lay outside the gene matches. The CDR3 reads CASSASGFYEQYF. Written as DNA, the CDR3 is TGTGCCAGCAGCGCTAGCGGGTTCTACGAGCAGTACTTC.

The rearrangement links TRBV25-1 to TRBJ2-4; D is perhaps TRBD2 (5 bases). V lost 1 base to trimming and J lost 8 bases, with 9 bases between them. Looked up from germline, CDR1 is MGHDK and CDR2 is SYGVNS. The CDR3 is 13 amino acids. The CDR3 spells CASSESGYHIQYF. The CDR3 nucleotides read TGTGCCAGCAGTGAATCGGGGTATCACATTCAGTACTTC.